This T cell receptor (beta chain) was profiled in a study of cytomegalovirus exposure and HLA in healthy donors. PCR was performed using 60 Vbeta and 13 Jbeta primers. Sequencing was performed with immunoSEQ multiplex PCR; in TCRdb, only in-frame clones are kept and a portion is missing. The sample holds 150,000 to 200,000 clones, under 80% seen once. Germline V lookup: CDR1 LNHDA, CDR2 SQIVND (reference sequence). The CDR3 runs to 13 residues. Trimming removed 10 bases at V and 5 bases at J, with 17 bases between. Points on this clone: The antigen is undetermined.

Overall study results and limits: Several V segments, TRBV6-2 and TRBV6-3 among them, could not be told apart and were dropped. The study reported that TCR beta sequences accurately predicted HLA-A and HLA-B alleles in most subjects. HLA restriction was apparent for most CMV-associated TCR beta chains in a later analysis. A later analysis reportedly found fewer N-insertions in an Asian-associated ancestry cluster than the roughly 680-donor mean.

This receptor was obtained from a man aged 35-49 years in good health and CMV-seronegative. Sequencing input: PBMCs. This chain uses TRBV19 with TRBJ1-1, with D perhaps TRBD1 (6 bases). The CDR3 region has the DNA TGTGCCACCCGCCCCAGGGGACGGACTGAAGCTTTCTTT. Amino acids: CATRPRGRTEAFF.